A selection of T cell receptor beta chains follows, all from one sample in a study of naive and memory T cell subsets. TCRdb independently ran MiXCR on the UMI-ligation and nested PCR reads; one entry per CDR3 protein. The table includes approximately 140,000 distinct CDR3 sequences, more than 15% detected once. The specimen sequenced was naive CD4+ T cells from blood. These receptors were taken from a human donor in good health. CDR3s include the opening cysteine and the closing phenylalanine or tryptophan.

len	v_gene	CDR3aa
17	TRBV27	CARTNVGRACGTDTQYF
15	TRBV14	CASSQATGFHNEQFF
13	TRBV28	CASRPTAGNEQYF
15	TRBV6-5	CASSRGTESNQPQHF
14	TRBV13	CASSLRDRGYEQYF
15	TRBV7-9	CASSPQDRGRNEQFF
15	TRBV6-5	CASRDLGQHNQPQHF
11	TRBV30	CAWSVWSGYTF
14	TRBV6-5	CASSPRDLGDEQFF
16	TRBV20-1	CSAIAPRGVVPYEQYF
14	TRBV29-1	CSVYAGPAYNEQFF
12	TRBV7-9	CATSWGNQPQHF
15	TRBV20-1	CSAPHGGGPTDTQYF
15	TRBV10-3	CAISDPTQANSPLHF
15	TRBV7-2	CASSLAAGRTYEQYF
14	TRBV7-2	CASSFYSYTDTQYF
17	TRBV20-1	CSARDPWTSVSYNEQFF
16	TRBV6-2/TRBV6-3	CASSYSGGMSKNIQYF
16	TRBV29-1	CSVRLPFSSGANVLTF
12	TRBV20-1	CSARRDSYEQYF
14	TRBV29-1	CSVAKAYGDYEQYF
16	TRBV20-1	CSAPGTASSYNSPLHF
15	TRBV9	CASSVAPERVSEQYF
15	TRBV10-1	CASSGQFPSTGELFF
14	TRBV6-1	CASSADGGISEQFF
13	TRBV7-2	CASSLGPADTQYF
17	TRBV20-1	CSARDARIGKAGNTIYF
15	TRBV19	CASSGNLGSYNEQFF
15	TRBV7-9	CASSLGTSHQGTQYF
14	TRBV5-5	CASSLAQGPDTQYF
14	TRBV20-1	CSANPTRQTYEQYF
15	TRBV19	CASSGLAGVSYEQYF
16	TRBV10-3	CAISERSGRNTGELFF
15	TRBV30	CAWGLAGALYNEQFF